A single TCR beta chain is shown here with its context. It was with 60 Vbeta and 13 Jbeta primers that the PCR ran. Sequencing used immunoSEQ multiplex PCR; TCRdb keeps in-frame clones, though not all of them. The repertoire includes about 140,000 clones, about 68% of them detected once, and roughly 1.7% sits in the top ten. The sample is drawn from a study of cytomegalovirus exposure and HLA in healthy donors. Study-wide background: Of several hundred genotyped donors, around 80% grouped in the Caucasian-associated ancestry cluster.

The CDR3 totals 14 residues. With V trimmed by 5 bases and J by 10 bases, 8 bases remained unmatched. Looked up from germline, CDR1 is LNHDA and CDR2 is SQIVND (reference sequence). What was sequenced was PBMCs. The genes are TRBV19 and TRBJ1-4, with TRBD1 identical over 9 bases. The sequence was collected from a human donor in good health. This CDR3 is CASSVGTGPRKLFF. The CDR3 region has the DNA TGTGCCAGTAGTGTCGGGACAGGGCCTCGAAAACTGTTTTTT. The full variable domain, in which reference TRBV19 and TRBJ1-4 provide the parts outside the CDR3, is DGGITQSPKYLFRKEGQNVTLSCEQNLNHDAMYWYRQDPGQGLRLIYYSQIVNDFQKGDIAEGYSVSREKKESFPLTVTSAQKNPTAFYLCASSVGTGPRKLFFGSGTQLSVL.